This TCR beta chain was profiled in a study of T cells in Graves' hyperthyroidism and ophthalmopathy. Study at large: Peripheral blood draws took place at initial diagnosis, ahead of any treatment.

CDR1 MNHEY and CDR2 SVGAGI come from the germline V gene. V lost 2 bases and J lost 2, with 13 bases in between. The CDR3 runs to 15 residues. The study based diagnoses on clinical symptoms, serum thyroxine and TRAb, thyroid ultrasound and orbital computed tomography. From RNA transcripts, TCR beta CDR3 regions were amplified. HTBI primers drove first-round RT-PCR of the TCR CDR3. MiXCR, applied by TCRdb to the multiplex PCR reads, yields one record per CDR3 protein. In the table there are around 500,000 distinct CDR3 sequences, about 20% of which are singletons. The sample holds a few counts of this clonotype.

The chain links TRBV6-5 to TRBJ2-7; D is tentatively TRBD1 or TRBD2 (6 bases each). This TCR was recovered from a woman between 65 and 79 years old with Graves' ophthalmopathy. The sequenced sample was blood. This CDR3 is CASSYAKRGAYEQYF. The DNA of the CDR3 is TGTGCCAGCAGTTACGCCAAGAGGGGGGCCTACGAGCAGTACTTC.